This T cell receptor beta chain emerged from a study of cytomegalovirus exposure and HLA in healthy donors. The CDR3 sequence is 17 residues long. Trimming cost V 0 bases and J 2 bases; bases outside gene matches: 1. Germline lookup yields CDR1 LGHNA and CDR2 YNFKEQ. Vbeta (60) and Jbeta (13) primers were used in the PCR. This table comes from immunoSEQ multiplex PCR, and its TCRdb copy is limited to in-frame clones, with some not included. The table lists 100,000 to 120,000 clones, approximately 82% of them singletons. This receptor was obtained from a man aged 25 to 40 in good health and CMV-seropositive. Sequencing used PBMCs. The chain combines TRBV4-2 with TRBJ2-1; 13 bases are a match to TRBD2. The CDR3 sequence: CASSQDGTSGAYNEQFF. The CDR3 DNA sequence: TGTGCCAGCAGCCAAGATGGGACTAGCGGGGCCTACAATGAGCAGTTCTTC.